The 8 T cell receptor beta chains listed next were all sequenced from one sample in a study of T cell repertoires in aging, cancer and after chemotherapy (dated by TCRdb to about 2019). Instrument on record: Illumina MiSeq. Rearranged TRB sequences spanning V, D and J segments were amplified in a multiplex touch-down PCR with a mixed TRB-A/B primer pool. Clones were called with MiXCR by TCRdb after fastp trimmed the public reads at Q25, and only in-frame beta chains were retained. CDR3 protein duplicates are merged, each entry listing the most common genes and DNA. The table for this sample lists 8,100 or so distinct CDR3 sequences; around two fifths of them were counted only once. The ten largest make up 5% of the sample. Instead of sorted cells or RNA, genomic DNA extracted from peripheral blood served as the source for amplifying TCR beta rearrangements. The sample taken for sequencing was blood. The origin of the receptors is a human donor in good health.

This chain joins TRBV7-2 and TRBJ1-5; D gene ambiguous. V was clipped by 2 bases and J by 0 bases, with 8 bases between them. The germline gives CDR1 SGHTA, CDR2 FQGNSA. The CDR3 extends over 15 amino acids. CDR3 amino acids: CASSLQLDSNQPQHF. The CDR3 DNA reads as TGTGCCAGCAGCTTACAACTGGATAGCAATCAGCCCCAGCATTTT.

By sample fraction, this clonotype is medium-sized. V gene TRBV6-2 or TRBV6-3 combines with J gene TRBJ2-2; D could derive from TRBD1 or TRBD2 (5 bases each). Germline V gene sequence: CDR1 MNHEY, CDR2 SVGEGT. The CDR3 consists of 15 residues. The V end lost 5 bases, the J end lost 4 bases, and 14 bases lay between the germline ends. The CDR3 is CASSRQGEVTGELFF. The CDR3 coding sequence is TGTGCCAGCAGTCGCCAGGGAGAGGTCACCGGGGAGCTGTTTTTT.

This chain joins TRBV5-6 and TRBJ2-5; D perhaps matches TRBD2 (6 bases). There are 13 residues in the CDR3. Germline values: CDR1 SGHDT, CDR2 YYEEEE. With 1 base removed from V and 5 bases from J, the gap between germline ends came to 9 bases. The CDR3 loop is CASSLRGAETQYF. The DNA for the CDR3 is TGTGCCAGCAGCTTGCGCGGGGCGGAGACCCAGTACTTC. Looking up the rest from reference TRBV5-6 and TRBJ2-5 gives the full variable domain: DAGVTQSPTHLIKTRGQQVTLRCSPKSGHDTVSWYQQALGQGPQFIFQYYEEEERQRGNFPDRFSGHQFPNYSSELNVNALLLGDSALYLCASSLRGAETQYFGPGTRLLVL.

In its sample, this clonotype is medium-sized. This chain uses TRBV29-1 with TRBJ2-3, with 12 nucleotides matching TRBD2. V lost 5 bases and J lost 5; bases outside the gene matches: 5. From germline, CDR1 is SQVTM and CDR2 ANQGSEA. The CDR3 spans 14 residues. The CDR3 protein is CSVLTSGSVDTQYF. As DNA, the CDR3 is TGCAGCGTTTTGACTAGCGGGAGTGTAGATACGCAGTATTTT.

V usage is TRBV11-1 and J usage is TRBJ1-6; TRBD1 is a possible D gene (5 bases). V was shortened by 4 bases and J by 10 bases, with 20 bases between the two germline ends. Germline-derived CDR1 and CDR2 are SGHAT and FQDESV (reference sequence). CDR3 length equals 16 residues. CDR3 in amino acids: CASSSDDRYLGSPLHF. CDR3 DNA: TGTGCCAGCAGCTCAGACGACAGATACCTCGGCTCACCCCTCCACTTT.

Notes on this clonotype: It may be a read error: a sequence one base away is much more abundant. The V and J genes are TRBV6-5 and TRBJ2-7, with 9 positions matching TRBD1. V gave up 6 bases and J gave up 3 bases; unmatched junction bases: 9. Germline values: CDR1 MNHEY, CDR2 SVGAGI. The CDR3 has 15 amino acids. Here the CDR3 reads CASSFNGQGYYEQYF. In nucleotides, the CDR3 is TGTGCCAGCAGCTTCAATGGACAGGGGTACTACGAGCAGTACTTC.

The chain employs TRBV6-2 or TRBV6-3 and TRBJ2-1, with 8 bases aligning to TRBD2. Germline V CDR1 and CDR2: MNHEY, SVGEGT. This CDR3 contains 18 residues. The V gene end was trimmed by 2 bases and the J gene end by 7 bases; junction bases not matched to a gene: 16. The CDR3 is CASSYPGAGGNAGNEQFF. The CDR3 DNA is TGTGCCAGCAGTTACCCCGGGGCGGGAGGCAACGCGGGGAATGAGCAGTTCTTC.

V and J are TRBV5-1 and TRBJ2-1, with 8 bases aligning to TRBD1. Looked up from germline, CDR1 is SGHRS and CDR2 is YFSETQ. CDR3 length: 14 residues. V lost 2 bases and J lost 6; bases outside the gene matches: 4. Here the CDR3 DNA reads TGCGCCAGCAGCTTCGGGACAGGCTCCAATGAGCAGTTCTTC. As protein: CASSFGTGSNEQFF.